This T cell receptor (beta chain) originates from a study of T cell clonality in common variable immunodeficiency. Study conclusions and caveats: Compared with healthy controls, CVID subjects showed increased TCRbeta clonality, mostly in about a third. CVID subjects shared fewer TCRbeta clones than healthy controls did.

Data came from immunoSEQ multiplex PCR; TCRdb stores just in-frame clones and leaves some out. This repertoire holds 55,000 to 65,000 clones, and none appear only once. Germline CDR1 and CDR2: SGHVS and FQNEAQ. This CDR3 is built from 15 residues. The V segment lost 3 bases and the J segment 0 bases; nucleotides outside the gene matches: 1. This clone was observed at least ten times. The antigen remains undetermined. Sequencing ends 3 residues short of the CDR3 end; the germline J gene provides the rest. The TCR sequence derives from a person aged 18 to 75 in good health. Sequenced sample: peripheral blood mononuclear cells. The chain has TRBV7-8 and TRBJ2-2; 7 bases are shared with TRBD1. This CDR3 is CASSFTGANTGELFF. Partial CDR3 DNA: TGTGCCAGCAGCTTCACAGGGGCGAACACCGGGGAG.